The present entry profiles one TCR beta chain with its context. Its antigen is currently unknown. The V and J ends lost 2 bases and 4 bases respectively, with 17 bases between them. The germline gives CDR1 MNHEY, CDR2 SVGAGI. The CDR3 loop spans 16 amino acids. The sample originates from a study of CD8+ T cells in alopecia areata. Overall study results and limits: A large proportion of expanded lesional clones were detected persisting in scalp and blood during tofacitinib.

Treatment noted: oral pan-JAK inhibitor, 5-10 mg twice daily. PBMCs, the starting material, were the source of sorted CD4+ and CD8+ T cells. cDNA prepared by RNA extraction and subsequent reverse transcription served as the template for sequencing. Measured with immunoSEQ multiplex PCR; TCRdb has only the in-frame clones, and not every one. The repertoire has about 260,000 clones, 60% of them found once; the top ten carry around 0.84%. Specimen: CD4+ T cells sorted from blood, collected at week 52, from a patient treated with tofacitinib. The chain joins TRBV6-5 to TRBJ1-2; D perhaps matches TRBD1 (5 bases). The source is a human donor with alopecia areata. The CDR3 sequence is CASSYRSGALGYGYTF. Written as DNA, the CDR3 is TGTGCCAGCAGTTACCGGTCCGGGGCGCTGGGCTATGGCTACACCTTC.